The 15 T cell receptor beta chains below come from one sample, sequenced in a study of control samples from healthy donors and cancer patients. Generated by immunoSEQ multiplex PCR, the TCRdb table keeps only in-frame clones and is missing some. Of roughly 130,000 clones detected, about 95% appear once; the ten largest clones hold roughly 4%. The sequencing input was blood. These receptors were obtained from a man aged 25 to 40 in good health.

The chain employs TRBV6-2 or TRBV6-3 and TRBJ2-7; the match to TRBD1 covers 12 bases. The CDR3 sequence is 14 residues long. In germline, CDR1 is MNHEY, CDR2 SVGEGT. V shed 5 bases, J shed 4 bases, and the junction held 3 bases outside the gene matches. The CDR3 DNA reads TGTGCCAGCAGTAAGGGACAGGGGGCGTACGAGCAGTACTTC. It yields the protein CASSKGQGAYEQYF.

V gene TRBV6-5 combines with J gene TRBJ1-1; tentatively, D is TRBD1 (6 bases). Germline loops: CDR1 MNHEY, CDR2 SVGAGI. V was shortened by 6 bases and J by 4 bases, with 15 bases between the two germline ends. The CDR3 extends over 14 amino acids. This CDR3 is CASRDVGTRTEAFF. CDR3 bases: TGTGCCAGCAGGGATGTTGGGACACGCACTGAAGCTTTCTTT.

The chain combines TRBV30 with TRBJ1-6, with a possible D match to TRBD1 (5 bases). This CDR3 comprises 13 residues. V was clipped by 0 bases and J by 7 bases, with 7 bases between them. Germline CDR1 is GTSNPN and CDR2 is SVGIG (reference sequence). The CDR3 DNA reads as TGTGCCTGGAGTGTACAGGCAAATTCACCCCTCCACTTT. Encoded protein: CAWSVQANSPLHF.

The V gene is TRBV24-1, the J gene TRBJ2-2, with D possibly matching TRBD2 (5 bases). V lost 2 bases and J 2 bases, leaving 11 bases between the germline ends. CDR3 length equals 16 residues. CDR1 and CDR2 from the germline V gene are KGHDR and SFDVKD. CDR3 bases: TGTGCCACCAGTGATTCCAGGCGGGCAAACACCGGGGAGCTGTTTTTT. This codes for CATSDSRRANTGELFF.

This rearrangement joins TRBV6-2 or TRBV6-3 to TRBJ2-7, with 8 bases lining up with TRBD2. This CDR3 has 11 residues. V shed 5 bases, J shed 9 bases, and the junction held 3 bases outside the gene matches. The germline CDR1 and CDR2 sequences are MNHEY and SVGEGT. CDR3 in DNA: TGTGCCAGCAGTGGGACTAGTCTGCAGTACTTC. This translates into CASSGTSLQYF.

The V gene is TRBV5-4, the J gene TRBJ2-3; no firm D call. The CDR3 contains 11 residues. The germline gives CDR1 SGHNT, CDR2 YYREEE (reference sequence). The germline V and J ends were trimmed by 2 bases and 3 bases, with 1 base remaining between them. CDR3 sequence reads: CASSLTDTQYF. CDR3 coding DNA: TGTGCCAGCAGCTTAACAGATACGCAGTATTTT.

This clone is a singleton in its sample. The chain employs TRBV7-2 and TRBJ1-4; 7 nucleotides match TRBD1. V gave up 1 base and J gave up 3 bases; unmatched junction bases: 5. The germline V gene has CDR1 SGHTA and CDR2 FQGNSA. This CDR3 contains 16 residues. This CDR3 is CASSLVGGQPNEKLFF. Here the CDR3 DNA reads TGTGCCAGCAGCTTAGTGGGGGGACAGCCTAATGAAAAACTGTTTTTT.

This clone showed up just once. The chain employs TRBV7-2 and TRBJ2-7, with 9 bases fitting TRBD1. V lost 5 bases to trimming and J lost 3 bases; unmatched junction nucleotides: 5. Germline V gene sequence: CDR1 SGHTA, CDR2 FQGNSA. The CDR3 consists of 14 residues. The CDR3 nucleotides are TGTGCCAGCAGCGTAAAGGGACAGGGCTACGAGCAGTACTTC. It translates to CASSVKGQGYEQYF.

The rearrangement uses TRBV11-2 and TRBJ1-2; 7 bases align to TRBD1. Trimming took 1 base from V and 2 from J; bases not matched to a gene: 10. The germline V gene encodes CDR1 SGHAT and CDR2 FQNNGV. The CDR3 has 17 residues. The CDR3 region is CASSLVPQGEGNYGYTF. Here the CDR3 DNA reads TGTGCCAGCAGCTTAGTACCGCAGGGGGAGGGAAACTATGGCTACACCTTC. Supplemented by reference TRBV11-2 and TRBJ1-2, the full variable domain reads EAGVAQSPRYKIIEKRQSVAFWCNPISGHATLYWYQQILGQGPKLLIQFQNNGVVDDSQLPKDRFSAERLKGVDSTLKIQPAKLEDSAVYLCASSLVPQGEGNYGYTFGSGTRLTVV.

This clone was observed once. This chain joins TRBV9 and TRBJ2-7; 11 bases map to TRBD1. CDR3 size: 16 residues. Germline CDR1 is SGDLS and CDR2 is YYNGEE. J lost 3 bases, V lost 4 bases, and 9 bases had no gene match. In DNA, the CDR3 is TGTGCCAGCAGCATCGGACAGGGGGCTCCTTACTACGAGCAGTACTTC. Translating it yields CASSIGQGAPYYEQYF.

This clone came up a few times. V gene TRBV15 combines with J gene TRBJ1-5; D gene ambiguous. The length of the CDR3 is 13 residues. CDR1 LNHNV and CDR2 YYDKDF come from the germline V gene (reference sequence). Trimming pared 5 bases from V and 5 bases from J, leaving 10 bases between. Here the CDR3 DNA reads TGTGCCACCAGCCCCGGGGTGCATCAGCCCCAGCATTTT. Protein: CATSPGVHQPQHF.

As for this clone: Other DNA sequences in the sample encode the same CDR3. The rearrangement links TRBV10-3 to TRBJ1-1; TRBD1 might be the D (5 bases). Trimming pared 4 bases from V and 5 bases from J, leaving 8 bases between. The length of the CDR3 is 12 residues. Germline CDR1 ENHRY, CDR2 SYGVKD. CDR3 protein: CAISGGGTEAFF. CDR3 nucleotides: TGTGCCATCAGTGGGGGGGGAACTGAAGCTTTCTTT.

V and J are TRBV28 and TRBJ1-4; 8 nucleotides match TRBD1. V lost 6 bases to trimming and J lost 8 bases; unmatched junction nucleotides: 5. Germline CDR1 reads MDHEN; CDR2 reads SYDVKM. The CDR3 runs to 13 residues. As DNA, the CDR3 is TGTGCCAGCAGCCAGGGGGCGGACGAAAAACTGTTTTTT. Its protein product is CASSQGADEKLFF.

The gene calls are TRBV19 and TRBJ2-1; tentative D call: TRBD1 (6 bases). Germline V gene data show CDR1 as LNHDA and CDR2 as SQIVND (reference sequence). V was shortened by 3 bases and J by 1 base, with 16 bases between the two germline ends. The CDR3 has 17 amino acids. The chain's CDR3 is CASSMSRGPLSYNEQFF. Here the CDR3 DNA reads TGTGCCAGTAGTATGTCCAGGGGACCCCTTTCCTACAATGAGCAGTTCTTC.

J is TRBJ1-3 and V is TRBV3-1 (or the pseudogene TRBV3-2); TRBD1 is a possible D gene (6 bases). Germline values: CDR1 LGHDT, CDR2 YNNKEL (reference sequence). The V end lost 6 bases, the J end lost 1 base, and 16 bases lay between the germline ends. The CDR3 runs 16 residues. The CDR3 sequence is CASRDTGLMSGNTIYF. CDR3 nucleotide sequence: TGTGCCAGCAGAGACACAGGGTTAATGTCTGGAAACACCATATATTTT.